What follows are 31 T cell receptor beta chains derived from one specimen sequenced in a study of glioma-infiltrating T cells after dendritic cell vaccination. TCRdb's table, derived via immunoSEQ multiplex PCR, lists solely in-frame clones and lacks some. Of roughly 87,000 clones in the sample, around 83% were seen once. As to time point: after dendritic cell vaccination, including at tumor progression/relapse. The material sequenced was blood, taken after dendritic cell vaccination. The receptors come from a human donor with glioblastoma.

This clone was observed a handful of times. The rearrangement links TRBV25-1 to TRBJ1-6, with D unresolved. The CDR3 covers 13 residues. Trimming took 5 bases from V and 7 from J, leaving 9 bases between them. Germline lookup yields CDR1 MGHDK and CDR2 SYGVNS. The CDR3: CASSSQENSPLHF. Here the CDR3 DNA reads TGTGCCAGCAGTTCCCAGGAAAATTCACCCCTCCACTTT. The full variable domain, completed using reference TRBV25-1 and TRBJ1-6, is EADIYQTPRYLVIGTGKKITLECSQTMGHDKMYWYQQDPGMELHLIHYSYGVNSTEKGDLSSESTVSRIRTEHFPLTLESARPSHTSQYLCASSSQENSPLHFGNGTRLTVT.

The chain employs TRBV21-1 and TRBJ2-1; TRBD1 reflects the table's D call only, with no check against the DNA. TRBV21-1 is classified as a pseudogene. The CDR3 contains 15 residues. CDR3 sequence reads: CASRTDRASYNEQFF. The CDR3 DNA is TGTGCCAGCAGGACGGACAGGGCCTCCTACAATGAGCAGTTCTTC.

The rearrangement uses TRBV7-2 and TRBJ1-2; D perhaps matches TRBD1 (6 bases). V was cut by 1 base and J by 8 bases, with 11 bases left in between. This CDR3 is 13 amino acids long. Germline loops: CDR1 SGHTA, CDR2 FQGNSA. The CDR3 bases are TGTGCCAGCAGCTTAGAACAGGGTCGAGGCTACACCTTC. Its protein is CASSLEQGRGYTF.

V is TRBV18 and J is TRBJ2-3, with a weak D call TRBD1 (6 bases). Germline-derived CDR1 and CDR2 are KGHSH and LQKENI. Between the trimmed V and J ends, which lost 3 bases and 2 bases, there was a span of 15 bases. The CDR3 length is 16 residues. The CDR3 region is CASSPPTRGYTDTQYF. The CDR3 region has the DNA TGTGCCAGCTCACCCCCTACAAGGGGGTACACAGATACGCAGTATTTT.

The chain is built from TRBV4-1 and TRBJ2-5, with a weak D call TRBD2 (6 bases). CDR1 MGHRA and CDR2 YSYEKL come from the germline V gene. The CDR3 is 17 amino acids. The V and J ends lost 1 base and 4 bases respectively, with 19 bases between them. The CDR3 nucleotides are TGCGCCAGCAGCCAAGTACAGGTGGGCCTCGGGGGAGAGACCCAGTACTTC. As protein: CASSQVQVGLGGETQYF.

This clone was seen once. This chain uses TRBV4-1 with TRBJ2-4; 15 bases are a match to TRBD2. This CDR3 is built from 18 residues. Unmatched junction bases numbered 4, after V lost 0 bases and J lost 4 bases. Germline-derived CDR1 and CDR2 are MGHRA and YSYEKL. The CDR3 is CASSQDGTSGGNKNIQYF. Written as DNA, the CDR3 is TGCGCCAGCAGCCAAGATGGGACTAGCGGGGGGAATAAAAACATTCAGTACTTC.

This clone was counted a single time. The chain links TRBV9 to TRBJ2-3; possibly TRBD2 for D (6 bases). Germline V CDR1 and CDR2: SGDLS, YYNGEE. With 0 bases removed from V and 5 bases from J, the gap between germline ends came to 13 bases. CDR3 length: 15 amino acids. CDR3 loop: CASSVGGAGGDTQYF. CDR3 sequence (DNA): TGTGCCAGCAGCGTAGGCGGGGCCGGAGGAGATACGCAGTATTTT.

This clone was counted once. This chain connects TRBV18 to TRBJ1-1; 8 nucleotides align to TRBD1. CDR3 size: 14 residues. With 5 bases clipped from V and 5 bases from J, the junction kept 7 bases outside the gene matches. Germline loops: CDR1 KGHSH, CDR2 LQKENI. The CDR3 region has the DNA TGTGCCAGCTCAATCACAGGGGGGGAAACTGAAGCTTTCTTT. Its protein product is CASSITGGETEAFF.

The chain recombines TRBV7-6 with TRBJ2-3; 14 bases are a match to TRBD2. V dropped 1 base and J dropped 2; count of bases not matched to a gene: 2. Germline V gives CDR1 SGHVS, CDR2 FNYEAQ. The length of the CDR3 is 17 residues. DNA for the CDR3: TGTGCCAGCAGCTTAGGACTAGCGGGGGGGCTCACAGATACGCAGTATTTT. Translating it yields CASSLGLAGGLTDTQYF.

The gene calls are TRBV27 and TRBJ2-2, with 10 nucleotides matching TRBD2. The CDR3 length is 17 residues. The V gene's germline CDR1 is MNHEY and CDR2 SMNVEV (reference sequence). V lost 1 base to trimming and J lost 2 bases; unmatched junction nucleotides: 4. In DNA, the CDR3 is TGTGCCAGCAGTTTATTAGGACTAGCGGTTAACACCGGGGAGCTGTTTTTT. It codes for CASSLLGLAVNTGELFF.

The chain recombines TRBV29-1 with TRBJ1-5; D not resolved. Looked up from germline, CDR1 is SQVTM and CDR2 is ANQGSEA. The CDR3 covers 12 residues. V was cut by 6 bases and J by 3 bases, with 9 bases left in between. CDR3 amino acids: CSVQEVNQPQHF. The CDR3 DNA is TGCAGCGTGCAGGAGGTCAATCAGCCCCAGCATTTT. The full variable domain, rest sourced from reference TRBV29-1 and TRBJ1-5, is SAVISQKPSRDICQRGTSLTIQCQVDSQVTMMFWYRQQPGQSLTLIATANQGSEATYESGFVIDKFPISRPNLTFSTLTVSNMSPEDSSIYLCSVQEVNQPQHFGDGTRLSIL.

The rearrangement joins TRBV11-2 to TRBJ1-3; no clear D gene. The CDR3 runs 14 residues. V was trimmed by 4 bases and J by 4 bases, leaving 11 bases between them. The germline V gene has CDR1 SGHAT and CDR2 FQNNGV. The CDR3 loop is CASSSVSTGNTIYF. The CDR3 region has the DNA TGTGCCAGCAGCTCGGTGTCCACGGGAAACACCATATATTTT.

The chain joins TRBV6-5 to TRBJ2-5; possibly TRBD2 for D (6 bases). The CDR3 is made up of 15 amino acids. Deletions cut 4 bases from V and 5 bases from J, with 17 bases between. Germline V gene data show CDR1 as MNHEY and CDR2 as SVGAGI. CDR3 sequence reads: CASSSPPGAGETQYF. The CDR3 region has the DNA TGTGCCAGCAGTTCGCCCCCTGGGGCGGGGGAGACCCAGTACTTC.

The chain carries TRBV5-1 and TRBJ2-2, with D unclear. The CDR3 runs to 15 residues. Deletions cut 0 bases from V and 3 bases from J, with 9 bases between. Looked up from germline, CDR1 is SGHRS and CDR2 is YFSETQ. CDR3 sequence: CASSLVPGDTGELFF. As DNA, the CDR3 is TGCGCCAGCAGCTTGGTTCCGGGTGACACCGGGGAGCTGTTTTTT.

This clone was detected a few times. The V and J genes are TRBV6-1 and TRBJ1-4; D not certain. This CDR3 is 13 amino acids long. The V gene's germline CDR1 is MNHNS and CDR2 SASEGT. Trimming took 6 bases from V and 10 from J, leaving 15 bases between them. As DNA, the CDR3 is TGTGCCAGCAGACGGAGCGCGGAGGGAAAACTGTTTTTT. Residues: CASRRSAEGKLFF.

The CDR3 region is CASRRQGKTEAFF. For the CDR3, the DNA is TGTGCCAGCAGAAGACAGGGAAAGACTGAAGCTTTCTTT. V and J are TRBV2 and TRBJ1-1; 7 positions agree with TRBD1. V trimming: 6 bases; J trimming: 5 bases; junction bases outside the gene matches: 6. The CDR3 is 13 amino acids. Germline V gene sequence: CDR1 SNHLY, CDR2 FYNNEI. Combining the CDR3 with reference TRBV2 and TRBJ1-1 gives the whole variable domain EPEVTQTPSHQVTQMGQEVILRCVPISNHLYFYWYRQILGQKVEFLVSFYNNEISEKSEIFDDQFSVERPDGSNFTLKIRSTKLEDSAMYFCASRRQGKTEAFFGQGTRLTVV.

V and J are TRBV5-1 and TRBJ2-1; TRBD1 matches 7 bases. Germline loops: CDR1 SGHRS, CDR2 YFSETQ. V gave up 0 bases and J gave up 2 bases; unmatched junction bases: 2. The CDR3 has 15 amino acids. CDR3 in DNA: TGCGCCAGCAGCTTGGCGGGACAGCCCTACAATGAGCAGTTCTTC. This gives the protein CASSLAGQPYNEQFF.

This chain links TRBV5-4 with TRBJ1-1; D is perhaps TRBD1 (5 bases). The CDR3 has 15 residues. Germline V gene lookup returns CDR1 SGHNT and CDR2 YYREEE (reference sequence). V shed 0 bases and J shed 3 bases, with 12 bases lying between them. CDR3 region: CASSLDQGGDTEAFF. DNA for the CDR3: TGTGCCAGCAGCTTGGATCAGGGTGGGGACACTGAAGCTTTCTTT.

The genes are TRBV27 and TRBJ2-5; 8 bases align to TRBD2. Germline V gives CDR1 MNHEY, CDR2 SMNVEV (reference sequence). Trimming removed 5 bases from V and 11 bases from J; junction bases left unmatched: 16. The CDR3 totals 15 residues. The CDR3 DNA reads as TGTGCCAGCAGTCCGGCGTCGGGGGGGGGCGGTGAGCAGTACTTC. Protein sequence: CASSPASGGGGEQYF.

This chain connects TRBV2 to TRBJ1-2; tentatively, D is TRBD1 (5 bases). Trimming shortened V by 5 bases and J by 0 bases, and 13 bases separated the two germline ends. The CDR3 sequence is 15 residues long. Germline CDR1 and CDR2: SNHLY and FYNNEI. The CDR3 region is CASSRSGSANYGYTF. CDR3 nucleotide sequence: TGTGCCAGCAGTAGATCAGGGTCAGCTAACTATGGCTACACCTTC.

This sequence joins TRBV19 and TRBJ1-4, with 7 bases identical to TRBD1. V was pared by 5 bases and J by 8 bases, with 11 bases of the junction left unmatched. This CDR3 is 15 amino acids long. From germline, CDR1 is LNHDA and CDR2 SQIVND (reference sequence). CDR3 residues: CASSGRTGRGEKLFF. Written as DNA, the CDR3 is TGTGCCAGTAGTGGCCGGACAGGCCGGGGCGAAAAACTGTTTTTT. The variable domain in full, completed from reference TRBV19 and TRBJ1-4, reads DGGITQSPKYLFRKEGQNVTLSCEQNLNHDAMYWYRQDPGQGLRLIYYSQIVNDFQKGDIAEGYSVSREKKESFPLTVTSAQKNPTAFYLCASSGRTGRGEKLFFGSGTQLSVL.

V is TRBV15 and J is TRBJ2-5, with 7 positions matching TRBD1. The CDR3 covers 14 residues. J gave up 5 bases and V 1 base, and 4 bases lay outside the gene matches. CDR1 is LNHNV and CDR2 is YYDKDF in the germline V gene (reference sequence). This CDR3 is CATSRARGLETQYF. The CDR3 bases are TGTGCCACCAGCAGAGCTAGGGGGCTGGAGACCCAGTACTTC.

The chain couples TRBV15 to TRBJ1-6; D not certain. The length of the CDR3 is 15 residues. Germline loops: CDR1 LNHNV, CDR2 YYDKDF (reference sequence). V shed 3 bases and J shed 0 bases, with 6 bases lying between them. Here the CDR3 DNA reads TGTGCCACCAGCAGCGGGAGCTCCTATAATTCACCCCTCCACTTT. Amino acids: CATSSGSSYNSPLHF. Full variable domain (rest looked up from reference TRBV15 and TRBJ1-6): DAMVIQNPRYQVTQFGKPVTLSCSQTLNHNVMYWYQQKSSQAPKLLFHYYDKDFNNEADTPDNFQSRRPNTSFCFLDIRSPGLGDTAMYLCATSSGSSYNSPLHFGNGTRLTVT.

V and J are TRBV5-1 and TRBJ2-7, with D unresolved. The CDR3 sequence is 14 residues long. The germline V and J ends were trimmed by 0 bases and 0 bases, with 7 bases remaining between them. The germline gives CDR1 SGHRS, CDR2 YFSETQ. CDR3: CASSLALSSYEQYF. The CDR3 bases are TGCGCCAGCAGCTTGGCCCTGAGCTCCTACGAGCAGTACTTC.

This sequence joins TRBV18 and TRBJ2-3, with D tentatively TRBD1 (6 bases). The CDR3 is 14 amino acids. Germline-derived CDR1 and CDR2 are KGHSH and LQKENI. V dropped 6 bases and J dropped 1 base, with 11 bases sitting between them. The CDR3 is CASSLSGGTDTQYF. In nucleotides, the CDR3 is TGTGCCAGCTCCTTGTCAGGGGGCACAGATACGCAGTATTTT.

The CDR3 coding sequence is TGTGCCAGCAGTGAAGCGCTTAGTCCCCTCTATGGCTACACCTTC. Its protein is CASSEALSPLYGYTF. The gene calls are TRBV2 and TRBJ1-2; D call uncertain. V lost 0 bases and J 4 bases, leaving 12 bases between the germline ends. The germline CDR1 and CDR2 sequences are SNHLY and FYNNEI. The CDR3 length is 15 residues.

The rearrangement joins TRBV5-1 to TRBJ1-1; D ambiguous. This CDR3 comprises 14 residues. Germline CDR1 reads SGHRS; CDR2 reads YFSETQ. V shed 5 bases and J shed 3 bases, with 14 bases lying between them. CDR3 residues: CASRELGADTEAFF. CDR3 nucleotides: TGCGCCAGCAGAGAGCTGGGAGCGGACACTGAAGCTTTCTTT. The full variable domain, rest sourced from reference TRBV5-1 and TRBJ1-1, is KAGVTQTPRYLIKTRGQQVTLSCSPISGHRSVSWYQQTPGQGLQFLFEYFSETQRNKGNFPGRFSGRQFSNSRSEMNVSTLELGDSALYLCASRELGADTEAFFGQGTRLTVV.

The chain links TRBV6-6 to TRBJ1-3; 10 bases match TRBD1. V trimming: 5 bases; J trimming: 3 bases; junction bases outside the gene matches: 4. The CDR3 consists of 15 residues. Germline V gene data show CDR1 as MNHNY and CDR2 as SVGAGI (reference sequence). CDR3: CASSRQGADGNTIYF. Written as DNA, the CDR3 is TGTGCCAGCAGTCGACAGGGGGCAGATGGAAACACCATATATTTT.

The chain combines TRBV6-5 with TRBJ2-1; 11 nucleotides align to TRBD2. This CDR3 is 16 amino acids long. V was clipped by 2 bases and J by 6 bases; unmatched bases: 6. CDR1 MNHEY and CDR2 SVGAGI come from the germline V gene. CDR3 DNA: TGTGCCAGCAGTTACCGCTCTAGCGGGGGGCCCAATGAGCAGTTCTTC. Its protein product is CASSYRSSGGPNEQFF.

The CDR3 protein is CASSLHRGNTIYF. As DNA, the CDR3 is TGTGCCAGCAGTTTACACCGGGGGAACACCATATATTTT. The chain has TRBV6-5 and TRBJ1-3; tentatively, D is TRBD1 (5 bases). V was clipped by 4 bases and J by 7 bases, with 11 bases between them. The CDR3 loop spans 13 amino acids. Germline CDR1 MNHEY, CDR2 SVGAGI.

This clone was counted a single time. This chain links TRBV5-1 with TRBJ2-3; D gene uncertain. CDR1 is SGHRS and CDR2 is YFSETQ in the germline V gene. The CDR3 covers 14 residues. Trimming cost V 1 base and J 3 bases, with 9 bases left between them. Here the CDR3 reads CASSLRPGTDTQYF. In DNA form, the CDR3 reads TGCGCCAGCAGCTTGCGACCAGGAACAGATACGCAGTATTTT.